This T cell receptor beta chain appears in the sequencing data of a study of PD-1 blockade in classical Hodgkin lymphoma. Findings and limits, study-wide: By C4D1 there was a significant rise in CD4+ TCR diversity but not in CD8+ TCR diversity. Complete responders' baseline diversity resembled that of newly diagnosed patients. Why the repertoires differ is still unclear, perhaps disease activity or prior therapy. Relapsed/refractory patients reportedly had the lowest baseline TCR diversity, below newly diagnosed patients, who were below healthy donors.

To note about this clone: Its antigen is currently unknown.

Deletions cut 7 bases from V and 1 base from J, with 11 bases between. CDR3 length: 14 amino acids. CDR1 is SGHTA, CDR2 FQGNSA, per germline. Each patient's relapse followed autologous stem cell transplantation, and brentuximab vedotin exposure varied. Generated by immunoSEQ multiplex PCR, the TCRdb table keeps only in-frame clones and is missing some. The sample records 20,000 to 25,000 clones, roughly three quarters being singletons. This chain uses TRBV7-2 with TRBJ1-5; D ambiguous. Sequencing was performed on peripheral blood mononuclear cells (PBMCs), taken at baseline. The sequence was obtained from a human donor with classical Hodgkin lymphoma. The CDR3 DNA follows: TGTGCCAGCACCGTCGGGGAGAGCAATCAGCCCCAGCATTTT. Translation: CASTVGESNQPQHF.